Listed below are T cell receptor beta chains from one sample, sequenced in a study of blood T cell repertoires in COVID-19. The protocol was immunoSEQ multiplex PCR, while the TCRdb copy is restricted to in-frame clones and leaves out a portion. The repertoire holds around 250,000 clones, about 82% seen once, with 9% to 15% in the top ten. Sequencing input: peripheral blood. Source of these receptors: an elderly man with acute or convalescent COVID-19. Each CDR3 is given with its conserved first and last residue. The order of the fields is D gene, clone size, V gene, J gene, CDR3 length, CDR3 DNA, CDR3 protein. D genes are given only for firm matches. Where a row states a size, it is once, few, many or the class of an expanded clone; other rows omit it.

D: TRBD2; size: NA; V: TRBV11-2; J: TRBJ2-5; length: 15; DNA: TGTGCCAGCAGCTTAGGGACTAGCGAGACGGAGGGCCAGTACTTC; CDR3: CASSLGTSETEGQYF
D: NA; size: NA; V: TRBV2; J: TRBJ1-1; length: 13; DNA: TGTGCCAGCTCGACAGCCCGGAACACTGAAGCTTTCTTT; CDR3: CASSTARNTEAFF
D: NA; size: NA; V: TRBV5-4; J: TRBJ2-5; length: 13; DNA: TGTGCCAGCAGCTTGGGTCCCCAGGAGACCCAGTACTTC; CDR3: CASSLGPQETQYF
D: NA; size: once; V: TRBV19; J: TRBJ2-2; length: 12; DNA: TGTGCCAGTAGTCGGAGTCCCGGGGAGCTGTTTTTT; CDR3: CASSRSPGELFF
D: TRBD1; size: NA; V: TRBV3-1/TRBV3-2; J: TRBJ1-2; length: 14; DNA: TGTGCCAGCAGCCCTGGACAGGGGGCGATCGGCTACACCTTC; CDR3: CASSPGQGAIGYTF
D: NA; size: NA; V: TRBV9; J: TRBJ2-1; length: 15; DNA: TGTGCCAGCAGCGTAGGGCCGGGCTCCTACAATGAGCAGTTCTTC; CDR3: CASSVGPGSYNEQFF
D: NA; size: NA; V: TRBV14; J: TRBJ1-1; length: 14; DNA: TGTGCCAGCAGCCTCCATCTCAGACAGTCTGAAGCTTTCTTT; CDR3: CASSLHLRQSEAFF
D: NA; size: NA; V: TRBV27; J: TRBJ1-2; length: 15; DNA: TGTGCCAGCAGTTTAAACAGGGCGGCTAACTATGGCTACACCTTC; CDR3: CASSLNRAANYGYTF
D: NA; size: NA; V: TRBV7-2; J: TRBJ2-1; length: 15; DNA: TGTGCCAGCAGCTTAGCGGTTAGCTCCTACAATGAGCAGTTCTTC; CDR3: CASSLAVSSYNEQFF
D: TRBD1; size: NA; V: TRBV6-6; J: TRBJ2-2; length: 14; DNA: TGTGCCAGTGGGAGGACAGGGGACACCGGGGAGCTGTTTTTT; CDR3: CASGRTGDTGELFF
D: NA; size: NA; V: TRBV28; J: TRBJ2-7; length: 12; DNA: TGTGCCAGCAACTTGGTCTCCTACGAGCAGTACTTC; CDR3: CASNLVSYEQYF
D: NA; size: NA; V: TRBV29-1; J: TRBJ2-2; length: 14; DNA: TGCAGCGTGAAGGGCAGGGGGAACACCGGGGAGCTGTTTTTT; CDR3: CSVKGRGNTGELFF
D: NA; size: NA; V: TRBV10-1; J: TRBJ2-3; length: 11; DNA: TGCGCCAGCAGTGAAGCGGATACGCAGTATTTT; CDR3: CASSEADTQYF
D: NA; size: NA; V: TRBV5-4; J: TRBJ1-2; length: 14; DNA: TGTGCCAGCAGCCAAAGGACACCCGTTTATGGCTACACCTTC; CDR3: CASSQRTPVYGYTF
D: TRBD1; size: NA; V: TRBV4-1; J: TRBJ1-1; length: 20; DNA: TGCGCCAGCAGCCAAGATCGAGGGGACAGGGGGGAAAGCGGGAACACTGAAGCTTTCTTT; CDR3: CASSQDRGDRGESGNTEAFF
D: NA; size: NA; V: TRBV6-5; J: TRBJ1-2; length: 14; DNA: TGTGCCAGCAGCGCAGGGGCGAAAAACTATGGCTACACCTTC; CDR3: CASSAGAKNYGYTF
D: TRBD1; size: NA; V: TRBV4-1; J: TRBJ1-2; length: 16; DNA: TGCGCCAGCAGCCTTAGACAGCCTCAGGGGGACTATGGCTACACCTTC; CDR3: CASSLRQPQGDYGYTF
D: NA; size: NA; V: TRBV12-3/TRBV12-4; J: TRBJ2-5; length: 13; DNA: TGTGCCAGCAGTTCACAGGGAAGGGAGACCCAGTACTTC; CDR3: CASSSQGRETQYF
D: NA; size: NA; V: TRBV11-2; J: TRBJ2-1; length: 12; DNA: TGTGCCAGCAGCTTGGGGGGTAGTGAGCAGTTCTTC; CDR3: CASSLGGSEQFF
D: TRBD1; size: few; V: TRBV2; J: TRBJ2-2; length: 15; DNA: TGTGCCAGCACCCCGGGACAGGGAGTCGCCGGGGAGCTGTTTTTT; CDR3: CASTPGQGVAGELFF
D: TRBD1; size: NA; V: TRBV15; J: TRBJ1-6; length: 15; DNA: TGTGCCACCAGCAGAGAACAGGGGGTTAATTCACCCCTCCACTTT; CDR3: CATSREQGVNSPLHF
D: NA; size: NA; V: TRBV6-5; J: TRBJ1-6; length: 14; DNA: TGTGCCAGCAGTCGTGATACGACTGTTTCACCCCTCCACTTT; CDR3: CASSRDTTVSPLHF
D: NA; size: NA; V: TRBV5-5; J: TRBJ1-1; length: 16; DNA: TGTGCCAGCAGCTTGGAGAGTATCCCCGGGGGGACTGAAGCTTTCTTT; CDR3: CASSLESIPGGTEAFF
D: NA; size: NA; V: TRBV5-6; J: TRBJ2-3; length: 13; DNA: TGTGCCAGCAGCTCTAGAACGACAGATACGCAGTATTTT; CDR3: CASSSRTTDTQYF
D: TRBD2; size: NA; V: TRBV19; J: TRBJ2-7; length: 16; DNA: TGTGCCAGTAGTTCGTCGGGGGGGGACATCTCCTACGAGCAGTACTTC; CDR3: CASSSSGGDISYEQYF
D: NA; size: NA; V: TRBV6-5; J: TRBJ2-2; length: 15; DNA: TGTGCCAGCAGGGTGACCGCGGGCGGCACCGGGGAGCTGTTTTTT; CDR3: CASRVTAGGTGELFF
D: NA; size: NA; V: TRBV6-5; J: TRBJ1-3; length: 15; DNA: TGTGCCAGCAGCCTAGGCAGTTTCTCTGGAAACACCATATATTTT; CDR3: CASSLGSFSGNTIYF
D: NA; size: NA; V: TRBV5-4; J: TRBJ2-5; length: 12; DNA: TGTGCCAGCAGCCCCTTTCTCGGGACCCAGTACTTC; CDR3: CASSPFLGTQYF
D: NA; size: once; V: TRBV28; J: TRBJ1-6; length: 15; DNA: TGTGCCAGCAGTTTCAGCGGGATAGGAATTTCACCCCTCCACTTT; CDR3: CASSFSGIGISPLHF
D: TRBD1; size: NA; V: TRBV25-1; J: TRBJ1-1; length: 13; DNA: TGTGCCAGCAGCCCTGACAGGGCCTCTTCAGCTTTCTTT; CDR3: CASSPDRASSAFF